The 18 T cell receptor beta chains listed next were all sequenced from one sample in a study of technical replicates of blood from several donors. Sequenced by immunoSEQ multiplex PCR; TCRdb stores in-frame clones only, minus some. The data hold approximately 92,000 clones, with approximately 95% observed a single time. Sequences were obtained from T cells isolated from PBMCs. All receptors derive from a human donor in good health.

Here the CDR3 DNA reads TGTGCCAGCAGATTGCGGGCCATACGTAACACTGAAGCTTTCTTT. Translation gives CASRLRAIRNTEAFF. The rearrangement joins TRBV6-5 to TRBJ1-1; D is ambiguous. V was pared by 6 bases and J by 2 bases, with 16 bases between. Germline V CDR1 and CDR2: MNHEY, SVGAGI. This CDR3 is built from 15 residues.

The chain is built from TRBV28 and TRBJ2-5; a weak D match, TRBD1 (6 bases). The ends were cut back, 6 bases at V and 2 bases at J, with 13 bases in the middle. CDR1 MDHEN and CDR2 SYDVKM come from the germline V gene. The CDR3 is made up of 14 amino acids. The CDR3 loop reads CASRQGTRQETQYF. The CDR3 DNA follows: TGTGCCAGCAGACAGGGAACAAGACAAGAGACCCAGTACTTC.

The chain carries TRBV9 and TRBJ2-5, with 7 bases aligning to TRBD2. V lost 3 bases, J lost 5 bases, and 10 bases stayed unmatched. Germline CDR1 SGDLS, CDR2 YYNGEE. The CDR3 length is 15 residues. In DNA, the CDR3 is TGTGCCAGCAGCGCTCAGGAGCGGGGAGAGGAGACCCAGTACTTC. Its translation: CASSAQERGEETQYF. Together with reference TRBV9 and TRBJ2-5, the CDR3 gives the full variable domain: DSGVTQTPKHLITATGQRVTLRCSPRSGDLSVYWYQQSLDQGLQFLIQYYNGEERAKGNILERFSAQQFPDLHSELNLSSLELGDSALYFCASSAQERGEETQYFGPGTRLLVL.

The V gene is TRBV19, the J gene TRBJ1-4; tentatively, D is TRBD1 (6 bases). Germline assignment: CDR1 LNHDA and CDR2 SQIVND (reference sequence). CDR3 length equals 15 residues. Trimming shortened V by 6 bases and J by 8 bases, and 19 bases separated the two germline ends. This chain's CDR3 is CASSDTGRGKEKLFF. The CDR3 DNA reads as TGTGCCAGTAGCGACACAGGGAGGGGAAAGGAAAAACTGTTTTTT.

The chain combines TRBV28 with TRBJ1-5; 8 bases match TRBD1. This CDR3 contains 15 residues. The V gene end was trimmed by 6 bases and the J gene end by 7 bases; junction bases not matched to a gene: 11. Germline values: CDR1 MDHEN, CDR2 SYDVKM. CDR3 amino acids: CASSRDRGGKQPQHF. The CDR3 DNA follows: TGTGCCAGCAGCCGTGACAGGGGAGGGAAACAGCCCCAGCATTTT.

This chain links TRBV7-2 with TRBJ2-1; 8 bases match TRBD1. J was trimmed by 9 bases and V by 0 bases; bases with no gene match: 4. Germline V gives CDR1 SGHTA, CDR2 FQGNSA. CDR3 length: 14 amino acids. CDR3 loop: CASSLARQGTEQFF. CDR3 in DNA: TGTGCCAGCAGCTTAGCAAGACAGGGGACTGAGCAGTTCTTC.

The J gene is TRBJ2-7, the V gene TRBV11-3, with 7 bases that match TRBD2. CDR3 size: 15 residues. The J segment lost 5 bases and the V segment lost 4 bases, leaving 11 bases of the junction unmatched. CDR1 and CDR2 from the germline V gene are SGHNT and YENEEA. The CDR3 DNA sequence: TGTGCCAGCAGCTCCATTGGGGGGGAATGGGACGAGCAGTACTTC. Protein: CASSSIGGEWDEQYF.

This clone was seen more than once but under ten times. The V and J genes are TRBV10-3 and TRBJ2-7; the D gene is possibly TRBD2 (6 bases). The CDR3 covers 13 residues. V was pared by 0 bases and J by 7 bases, with 10 bases between. Germline CDR1 and CDR2: ENHRY and SYGVKD. CDR3 protein: CAISESTGGEQYF. The CDR3 DNA is TGTGCCATCAGTGAGTCAACCGGAGGGGAGCAGTACTTC.

The chain recombines TRBV11-2 with TRBJ2-5; 12 bases are a match to TRBD2. V was clipped by 2 bases and J by 5 bases; unmatched bases: 9. The CDR3 length is 17 residues. Germline lookup yields CDR1 SGHAT and CDR2 FQNNGV. CDR3 region: CASSLPPLAGGRETQYF. Here the CDR3 DNA reads TGTGCCAGCAGCTTACCCCCCCTAGCGGGGGGGCGGGAGACCCAGTACTTC.

CDR3 residues: CASSILGLADRKETQYF. In DNA, the CDR3 is TGTGCCAGTAGTATCTTGGGACTAGCGGATCGCAAGGAGACCCAGTACTTC. The chain recombines TRBV19 with TRBJ2-5, with TRBD2 matching over 11 bases. With V trimmed by 3 bases and J by 5 bases, 11 bases remained unmatched. The germline V gene encodes CDR1 LNHDA and CDR2 SQIVND (reference sequence). This CDR3 spans 17 amino acids.

The chain links TRBV15 to TRBJ2-1; D not resolved. CDR1 LNHNV and CDR2 YYDKDF come from the germline V gene (reference sequence). Trimming removed 1 base at V and 4 bases at J, with 11 bases between. The CDR3 is 15 residues long. CDR3: CATSRAMNQYNEQFF. The CDR3 coding sequence is TGTGCCACCAGCAGAGCTATGAACCAATACAATGAGCAGTTCTTC.

The chain joins TRBV5-6 to TRBJ2-7, with D unresolved. The CDR3 sequence is 11 residues long. Looked up from germline, CDR1 is SGHDT and CDR2 is YYEEEE. V dropped 0 bases and J dropped 6 bases, with 4 bases sitting between them. CDR3 region: CASSLGAEQYF. The CDR3 bases are TGTGCCAGCAGCTTGGGGGCCGAGCAGTACTTC.

The J gene is TRBJ1-5, the V gene TRBV2, with 7 nucleotides matching TRBD1. The CDR3 runs 16 residues. CDR1 is SNHLY and CDR2 is FYNNEI in the germline V gene. Germline trimming cut 6 bases from V and 4 bases from J; bases unmatched to any gene: 12. The CDR3 region is CASRGEGGARNQPQHF. CDR3 nucleotide sequence: TGTGCCAGCAGAGGGGAAGGGGGCGCCCGGAATCAGCCCCAGCATTTT. The entire variable domain, with the rest obtained from reference TRBV2 and TRBJ1-5, is as follows: EPEVTQTPSHQVTQMGQEVILRCVPISNHLYFYWYRQILGQKVEFLVSFYNNEISEKSEIFDDQFSVERPDGSNFTLKIRSTKLEDSAMYFCASRGEGGARNQPQHFGDGTRLSIL.

V is TRBV19 and J is TRBJ2-5, with TRBD1 identical over 9 bases. From germline, CDR1 is LNHDA and CDR2 SQIVND (reference sequence). With 4 bases clipped from V and 1 base from J, the junction kept 4 bases outside the gene matches. This CDR3 is 15 amino acids long. The chain's CDR3 is CASSRGTGPQETQYF. CDR3 DNA sequence: TGTGCCAGTAGTAGGGGGACAGGGCCCCAAGAGACCCAGTACTTC.

The CDR3 nucleotides read TGTGCCAGCAGCCCTCCCTTCGGGCGGGACCGCGAGCAGTACTTC. Its protein is CASSPPFGRDREQYF. V usage is TRBV9 and J usage is TRBJ2-7, with D perhaps TRBD2 (6 bases). V shed 4 bases and J shed 6 bases, with 20 bases lying between them. Germline assignment: CDR1 SGDLS and CDR2 YYNGEE. The CDR3 length is 15 residues.

V and J are TRBV2 and TRBJ2-5; TRBD1 aligns across 12 bases. CDR1 and CDR2 from the germline V gene are SNHLY and FYNNEI. There are 14 residues in the CDR3. The junction had 4 bases not matched to a gene; V was cut back by 6 bases and J by 5 bases. CDR3 sequence (DNA): TGTGCCAGCAGGGGGGACAGGGGGCTTGAGACCCAGTACTTC. Translating it yields CASRGDRGLETQYF.

The chain couples TRBV29-1 to TRBJ1-2, with TRBD1 matching over 10 bases. The germline V gene has CDR1 SQVTM and CDR2 ANQGSEA. V was pared by 5 bases and J by 6 bases, with 6 bases of the junction left unmatched. This CDR3 spans 13 amino acids. CDR3 in DNA: TGCAGCGTTAGGGACAGGGGAGGCCATGGCTACACCTTC. Protein: CSVRDRGGHGYTF.

This rearrangement joins TRBV5-4 to TRBJ1-3; D gene ambiguous. The CDR3 has 15 amino acids. Germline V gene sequence: CDR1 SGHNT, CDR2 YYREEE (reference sequence). V lost 7 bases and J 0 bases, leaving 14 bases between the germline ends. The CDR3 coding sequence is TGTGCCAGCTGGATGATGGGGAGCTCTGGAAACACCATATATTTT. It is translated as CASWMMGSSGNTIYF.